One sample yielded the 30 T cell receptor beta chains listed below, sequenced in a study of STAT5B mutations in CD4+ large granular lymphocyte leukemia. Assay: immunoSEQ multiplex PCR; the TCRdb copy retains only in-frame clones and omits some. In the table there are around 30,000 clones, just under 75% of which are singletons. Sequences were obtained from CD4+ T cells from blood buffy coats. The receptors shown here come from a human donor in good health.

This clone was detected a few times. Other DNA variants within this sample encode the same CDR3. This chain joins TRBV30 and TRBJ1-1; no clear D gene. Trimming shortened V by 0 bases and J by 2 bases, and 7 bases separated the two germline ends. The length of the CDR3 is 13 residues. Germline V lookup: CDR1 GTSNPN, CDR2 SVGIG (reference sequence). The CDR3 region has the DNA TGTGCCTGGAGTGTAACAGCAAACACTGAAGCTTTCTTT. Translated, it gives CAWSVTANTEAFF.

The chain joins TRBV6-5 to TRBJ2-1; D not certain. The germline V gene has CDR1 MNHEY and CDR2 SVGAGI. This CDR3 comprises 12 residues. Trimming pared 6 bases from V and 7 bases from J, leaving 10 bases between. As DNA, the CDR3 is TGTGCCAGCAGGAGAGAAGGGAATGAGCAGTTCTTC. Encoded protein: CASRREGNEQFF.

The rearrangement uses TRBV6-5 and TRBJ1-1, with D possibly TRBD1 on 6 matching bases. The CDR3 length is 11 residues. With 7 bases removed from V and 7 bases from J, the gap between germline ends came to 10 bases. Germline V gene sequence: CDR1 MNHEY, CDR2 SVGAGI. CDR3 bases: TGTGCCAGCACCAGGGACATTGAAGCTTTCTTT. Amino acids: CASTRDIEAFF.

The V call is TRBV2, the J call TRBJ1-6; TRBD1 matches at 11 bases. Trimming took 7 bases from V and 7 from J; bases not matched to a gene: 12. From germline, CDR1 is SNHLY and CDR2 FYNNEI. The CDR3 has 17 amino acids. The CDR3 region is CASTTASGTGGNSPLHF. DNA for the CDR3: TGTGCCAGCACTACCGCATCGGGGACAGGGGGAAATTCACCCCTCCACTTT.

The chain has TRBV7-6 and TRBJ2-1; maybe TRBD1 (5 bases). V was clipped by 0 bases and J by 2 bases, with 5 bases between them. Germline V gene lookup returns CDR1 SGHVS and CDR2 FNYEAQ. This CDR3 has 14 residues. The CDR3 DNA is TGTGCCAGCAGCTTAGCGGGGCCCTACAATGAGCAGTTCTTC. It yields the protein CASSLAGPYNEQFF.

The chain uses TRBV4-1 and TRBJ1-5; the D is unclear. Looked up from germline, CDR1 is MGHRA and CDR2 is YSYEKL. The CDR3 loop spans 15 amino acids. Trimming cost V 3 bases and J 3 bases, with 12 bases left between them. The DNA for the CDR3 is TGCGCCAGCAGCCACGAACGTGCCCCCAATCAGCCCCAGCATTTT. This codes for CASSHERAPNQPQHF.

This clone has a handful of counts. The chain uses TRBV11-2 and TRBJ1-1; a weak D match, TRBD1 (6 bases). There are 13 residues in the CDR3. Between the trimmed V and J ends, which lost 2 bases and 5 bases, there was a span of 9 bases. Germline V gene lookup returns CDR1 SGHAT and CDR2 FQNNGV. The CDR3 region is CASSLQGRTEAFF. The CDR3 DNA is TGTGCCAGCAGCTTACAGGGGCGTACTGAAGCTTTCTTT.

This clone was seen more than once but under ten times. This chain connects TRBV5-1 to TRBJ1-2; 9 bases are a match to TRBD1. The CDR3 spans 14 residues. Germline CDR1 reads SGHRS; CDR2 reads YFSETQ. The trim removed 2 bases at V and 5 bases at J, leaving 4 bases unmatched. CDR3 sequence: CASSFGQGSYGYTF. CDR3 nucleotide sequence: TGCGCCAGCAGCTTCGGACAGGGGAGTTATGGCTACACCTTC.

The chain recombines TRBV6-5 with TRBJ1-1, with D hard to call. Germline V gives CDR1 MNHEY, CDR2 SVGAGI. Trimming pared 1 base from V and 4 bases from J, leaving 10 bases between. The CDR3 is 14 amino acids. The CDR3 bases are TGTGCCAGCAGTTACTACGAGGGAGTCACTGAAGCTTTCTTT. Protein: CASSYYEGVTEAFF.

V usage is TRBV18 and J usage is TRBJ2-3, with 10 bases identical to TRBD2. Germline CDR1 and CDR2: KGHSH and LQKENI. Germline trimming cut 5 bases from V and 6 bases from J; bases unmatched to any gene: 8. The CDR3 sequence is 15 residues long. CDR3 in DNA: TGTGCCAGCTCAGCGATAGCGGGAGGTGTCGATACGCAGTATTTT. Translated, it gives CASSAIAGGVDTQYF. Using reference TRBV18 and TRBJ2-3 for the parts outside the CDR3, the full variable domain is NAGVMQNPRHLVRRRGQEARLRCSPMKGHSHVYWYRQLPEEGLKFMVYLQKENIIDESGMPKERFSAEFPKEGPSILRIQQVVRGDSAAYFCASSAIAGGVDTQYFGPGTRLTVL.

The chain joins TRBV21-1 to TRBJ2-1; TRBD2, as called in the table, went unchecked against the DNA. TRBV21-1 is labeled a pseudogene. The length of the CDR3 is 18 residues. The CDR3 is CASSNWELAGQSNNEQFF. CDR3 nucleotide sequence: TGTGCCAGCAGCAACTGGGAACTAGCGGGACAATCCAACAATGAGCAGTTCTTC.

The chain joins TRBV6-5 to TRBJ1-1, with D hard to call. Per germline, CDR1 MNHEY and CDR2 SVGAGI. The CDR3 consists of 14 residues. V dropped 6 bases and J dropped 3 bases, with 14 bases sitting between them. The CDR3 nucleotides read TGTGCCAGCAGCAACAGTCTTCGGGACACTGAAGCTTTCTTT. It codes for CASSNSLRDTEAFF.

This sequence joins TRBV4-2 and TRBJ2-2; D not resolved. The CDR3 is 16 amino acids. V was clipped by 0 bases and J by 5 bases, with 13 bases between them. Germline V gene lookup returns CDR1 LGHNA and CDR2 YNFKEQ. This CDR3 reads CASSQEVTSLTGELFF. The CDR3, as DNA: TGTGCCAGCAGCCAAGAGGTCACAAGCCTTACCGGGGAGCTGTTTTTT.

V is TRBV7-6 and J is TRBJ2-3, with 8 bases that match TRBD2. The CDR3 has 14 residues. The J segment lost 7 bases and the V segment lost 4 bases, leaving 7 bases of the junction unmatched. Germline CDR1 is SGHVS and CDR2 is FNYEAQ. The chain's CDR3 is CASSSPGRGNTQYF. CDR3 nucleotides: TGTGCCAGCAGCTCTCCCGGGAGGGGAAATACGCAGTATTTT.

CDR3 DNA sequence: TGTGCCACATCACGGGACCATCCCTACGAGCAGTACTTC. Its translation is CATSRDHPYEQYF. The chain uses TRBV19 and TRBJ2-7; either TRBD1 or TRBD2 may fit D (5 bases each). The CDR3 is 13 residues long. Germline CDR1 LNHDA, CDR2 SQIVND (reference sequence). Trimming removed 10 bases from V and 2 bases from J, with 15 bases in between.

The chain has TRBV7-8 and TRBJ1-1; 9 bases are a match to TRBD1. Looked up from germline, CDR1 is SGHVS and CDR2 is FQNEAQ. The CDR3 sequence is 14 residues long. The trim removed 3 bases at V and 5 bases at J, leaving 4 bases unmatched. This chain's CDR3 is CASSLDRGKTEAFF. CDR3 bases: TGTGCCAGCAGCTTGGACAGGGGAAAAACTGAAGCTTTCTTT.

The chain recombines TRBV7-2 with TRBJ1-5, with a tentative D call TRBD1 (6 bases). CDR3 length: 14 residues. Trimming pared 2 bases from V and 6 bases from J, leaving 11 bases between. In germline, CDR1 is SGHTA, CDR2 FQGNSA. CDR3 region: CASSLTGRGQPQHF. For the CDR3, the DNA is TGTGCCAGCAGCTTAACAGGGAGGGGTCAGCCCCAGCATTTT.

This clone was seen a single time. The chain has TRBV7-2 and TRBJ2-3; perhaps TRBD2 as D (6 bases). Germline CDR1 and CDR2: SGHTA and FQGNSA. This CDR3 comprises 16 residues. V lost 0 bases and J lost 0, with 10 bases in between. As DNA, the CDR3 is TGTGCCAGCAGCTTAGCACCGGCGGGAAGCACAGATACGCAGTATTTT. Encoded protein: CASSLAPAGSTDTQYF.

The CDR3 nucleotides are TGTGCCAGCAGTTCCCTCGGACAGGGGCGAAATCAGCCCCAGCATTTT. Protein sequence: CASSSLGQGRNQPQHF. The genes are TRBV28 and TRBJ1-5, with TRBD1 matching over 9 bases. The length of the CDR3 is 16 residues. The trim removed 4 bases at V and 4 bases at J, leaving 8 bases unmatched. The germline gives CDR1 MDHEN, CDR2 SYDVKM.

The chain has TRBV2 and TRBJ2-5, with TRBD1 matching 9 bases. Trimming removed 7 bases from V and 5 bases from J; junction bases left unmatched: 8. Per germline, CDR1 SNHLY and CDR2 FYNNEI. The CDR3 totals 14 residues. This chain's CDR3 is CASTPDRGSETQYF. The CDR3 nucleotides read TGTGCCAGCACCCCGGACAGGGGTAGCGAGACCCAGTACTTC. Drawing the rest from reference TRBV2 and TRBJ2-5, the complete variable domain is EPEVTQTPSHQVTQMGQEVILRCVPISNHLYFYWYRQILGQKVEFLVSFYNNEISEKSEIFDDQFSVERPDGSNFTLKIRSTKLEDSAMYFCASTPDRGSETQYFGPGTRLLVL.

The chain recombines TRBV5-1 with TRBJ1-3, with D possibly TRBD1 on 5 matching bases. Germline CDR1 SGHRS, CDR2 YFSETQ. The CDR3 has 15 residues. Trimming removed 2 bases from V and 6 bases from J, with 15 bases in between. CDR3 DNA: TGCGCCAGCAGCTTCCGTCCGGGACGTGAAAACACCATATATTTT. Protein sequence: CASSFRPGRENTIYF. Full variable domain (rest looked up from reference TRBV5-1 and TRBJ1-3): KAGVTQTPRYLIKTRGQQVTLSCSPISGHRSVSWYQQTPGQGLQFLFEYFSETQRNKGNFPGRFSGRQFSNSRSEMNVSTLELGDSALYLCASSFRPGRENTIYFGEGSWLTVV.

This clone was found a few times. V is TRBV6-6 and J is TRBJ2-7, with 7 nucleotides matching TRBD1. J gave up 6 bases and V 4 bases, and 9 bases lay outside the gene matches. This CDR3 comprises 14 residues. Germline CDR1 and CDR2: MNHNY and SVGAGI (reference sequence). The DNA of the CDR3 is TGTGCCAGCAGTTTAAGGTCAGGGGGTTCCGAGCAGTACTTC. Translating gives CASSLRSGGSEQYF.

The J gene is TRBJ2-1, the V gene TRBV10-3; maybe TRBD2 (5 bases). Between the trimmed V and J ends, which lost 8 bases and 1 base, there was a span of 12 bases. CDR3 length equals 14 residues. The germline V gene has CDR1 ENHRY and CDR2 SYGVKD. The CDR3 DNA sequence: TGTGCCATCGGTAGCGTGTCTTCCTACAATGAGCAGTTCTTC. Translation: CAIGSVSSYNEQFF.

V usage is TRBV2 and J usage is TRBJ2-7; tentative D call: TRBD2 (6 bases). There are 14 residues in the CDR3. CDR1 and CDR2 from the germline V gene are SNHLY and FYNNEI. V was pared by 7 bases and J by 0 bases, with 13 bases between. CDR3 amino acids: CASKAGSGSYEQYF. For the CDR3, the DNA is TGTGCCAGCAAGGCGGGGTCAGGCTCCTACGAGCAGTACTTC.

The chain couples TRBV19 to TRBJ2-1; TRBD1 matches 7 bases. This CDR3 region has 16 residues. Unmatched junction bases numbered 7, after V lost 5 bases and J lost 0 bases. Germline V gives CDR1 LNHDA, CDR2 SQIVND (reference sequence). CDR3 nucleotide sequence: TGTGCCAGTAGTCCTCAAACAGGGGTCTCCTACAATGAGCAGTTCTTC. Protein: CASSPQTGVSYNEQFF.

The CDR3 loop is CASSQAWAGSGGKNEQFF. The CDR3 region has the DNA TGTGCCAGCAGCCAAGCATGGGCCGGTAGCGGGGGGAAGAATGAGCAGTTCTTC. The chain employs TRBV4-2 and TRBJ2-1; 10 nucleotides match TRBD2. The J segment lost 7 bases and the V segment lost 1 base, leaving 13 bases of the junction unmatched. The CDR3 is 18 residues long. The germline V gene has CDR1 LGHNA and CDR2 YNFKEQ.

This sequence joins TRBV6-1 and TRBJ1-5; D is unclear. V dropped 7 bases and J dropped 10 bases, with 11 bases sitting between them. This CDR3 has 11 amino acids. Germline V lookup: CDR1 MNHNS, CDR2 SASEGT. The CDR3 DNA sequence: TGTGCCAGCACTAGGGCAGGACCCCAGCATTTT. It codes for CASTRAGPQHF.

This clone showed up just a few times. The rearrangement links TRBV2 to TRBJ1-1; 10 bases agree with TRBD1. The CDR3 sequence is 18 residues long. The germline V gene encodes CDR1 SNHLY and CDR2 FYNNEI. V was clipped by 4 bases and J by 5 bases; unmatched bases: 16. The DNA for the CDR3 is TGTGCCAGCAGTGGGGGACAGGGGACATCACCCCAGGGGACTGAAGCTTTCTTT. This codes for CASSGGQGTSPQGTEAFF. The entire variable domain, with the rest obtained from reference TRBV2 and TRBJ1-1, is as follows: EPEVTQTPSHQVTQMGQEVILRCVPISNHLYFYWYRQILGQKVEFLVSFYNNEISEKSEIFDDQFSVERPDGSNFTLKIRSTKLEDSAMYFCASSGGQGTSPQGTEAFFGQGTRLTVV.

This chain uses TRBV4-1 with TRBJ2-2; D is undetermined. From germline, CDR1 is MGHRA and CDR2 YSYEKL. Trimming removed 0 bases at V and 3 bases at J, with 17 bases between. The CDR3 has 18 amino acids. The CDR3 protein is CASSQEPHARRYTGELFF. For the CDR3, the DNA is TGCGCCAGCAGCCAAGAACCCCACGCCCGACGGTACACCGGGGAGCTGTTTTTT.

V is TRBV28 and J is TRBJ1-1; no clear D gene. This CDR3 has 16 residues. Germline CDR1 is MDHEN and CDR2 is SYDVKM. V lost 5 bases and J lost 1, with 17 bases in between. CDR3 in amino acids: CASSPPGRAGNTEAFF. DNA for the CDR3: TGTGCCAGCAGTCCCCCCGGGAGGGCGGGGAACACTGAAGCTTTCTTT. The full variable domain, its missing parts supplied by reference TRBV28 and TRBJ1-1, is DVKVTQSSRYLVKRTGEKVFLECVQDMDHENMFWYRQDPGLGLRLIYFSYDVKMKEKGDIPEGYSVSREKKERFSLILESASTNQTSMYLCASSPPGRAGNTEAFFGQGTRLTVV.